This TCR beta chain was sequenced for a study of T-cell memory formation after mild COVID-19. TCRdb fed the 5' RACE reads into MiXCR, producing one record per CDR3 protein. The sample yields 250,000 to 400,000 distinct CDR3 sequences, roughly an eighth seen once. V was shortened by 2 bases and J by 6 bases, with 20 bases between the two germline ends. CDR3 length equals 16 residues. Germline V gene lookup returns CDR1 MNHEY and CDR2 SVGEGT. This clonotype was found many times. This receptor was obtained from a man between 18 and 29 years old who had mild COVID-19 (a few samples of this study predate the infection). Cell type and time point are not known. V and J are TRBV6-2 or TRBV6-3 and TRBJ2-7; D is possibly TRBD1 (5 bases). The sample taken for sequencing was PBMCs or a T cell subset sorted from them (not recorded which). This chain's CDR3 is CASSYGETAPPSEQYV. DNA of the CDR3: TGTGCCAGCAGTTACGGTGAGACAGCCCCTCCCTCCGAGCAGTACGTC.